The next 6 T cell receptor beta chains were all read from a single sample in a study of shared clonotypes between healthy human individuals. Using immunoSEQ multiplex PCR, the repertoire was profiled, and TCRdb retains in-frame clones only, with some absent. The repertoire includes approximately 530,000 clones, almost 97% of them detected once, and about 0.057% sits in the top ten. The sequencing sample was made of naive CD4+ T cells sorted from blood. Subset reported: CD45RA+ positively selected. The receptors shown here come from a woman aged 25-40 years in good health.

The chain carries TRBV18 and TRBJ2-7; D remains unclear. V lost 3 bases, J lost 2 bases, and 11 bases lay in between. CDR3 length equals 14 residues. Germline CDR1 and CDR2: KGHSH and LQKENI. In DNA, the CDR3 is TGTGCCAGCTCACCTTCAGTTACAGCCTACGAGCAGTACTTC. Its translation is CASSPSVTAYEQYF.

V gene TRBV6-4 combines with J gene TRBJ2-1, with D possibly being TRBD2 (5 bases). CDR1 MRHNA and CDR2 SNTAGT come from the germline V gene. Trimming removed 0 bases at V and 0 bases at J, with 9 bases between. This CDR3 is built from 16 residues. CDR3 amino acids: CASSDSAGPSYNEQFF. CDR3 coding DNA: TGTGCCAGCAGTGACTCGGCGGGCCCCTCCTACAATGAGCAGTTCTTC.

The chain recombines TRBV4-2 with TRBJ1-1, with D maybe TRBD1 (5 bases). Looked up from germline, CDR1 is LGHNA and CDR2 is YNFKEQ. The CDR3 is 14 amino acids. Trimming pared 1 base from V and 6 bases from J, leaving 12 bases between. CDR3 DNA: TGTGCCAGCAGCCAAGTTTCTGACAGTCCTGAAGCTTTCTTT. Translation: CASSQVSDSPEAFF.

The rearrangement joins TRBV9 to TRBJ2-1, with 11 bases matching TRBD2. In germline, CDR1 is SGDLS, CDR2 YYNGEE. The CDR3 consists of 15 residues. V lost 0 bases and J lost 8; bases outside the gene matches: 4. This CDR3 is CASSVDLAGGHEQFF. The CDR3 region has the DNA TGTGCCAGCAGCGTAGATCTAGCGGGAGGACATGAGCAGTTCTTC.

The gene calls are TRBV18 and TRBJ1-5; 8 nucleotides agree with TRBD1. Germline loops: CDR1 KGHSH, CDR2 LQKENI. After removal of 2 bases from V and 2 bases from J, the junction contained 8 bases not matched to a gene. The CDR3 has 17 residues. This chain's CDR3 is CASSPNPTTGGNQPQHF. CDR3 DNA sequence: TGTGCCAGCTCACCAAACCCGACGACAGGGGGCAATCAGCCCCAGCATTTT.

CDR3 sequence: CASSPQPTATYEQYF. The CDR3, as DNA: TGCGCCAGCAGCCCCCAACCGACAGCCACCTACGAGCAGTACTTC. The gene calls are TRBV5-1 and TRBJ2-7, with D tentatively TRBD1 (5 bases). V dropped 4 bases and J dropped 2 bases, with 16 bases sitting between them. CDR1 and CDR2 from the germline V gene are SGHRS and YFSETQ. This CDR3 comprises 15 residues.